The present entry profiles one TCR beta chain with its context. The record originates from a study of blood T cell repertoires in COVID-19. Only in-frame clones appear in the TCRdb table, and some are missing; sequencing was by immunoSEQ multiplex PCR. In the table there are roughly 34,000 clones, around 90% of which are singletons. V trimming: 6 bases; J trimming: 6 bases; junction bases outside the gene matches: 4. The length of the CDR3 is 12 residues. CDR1 is SQVTM, CDR2 ANQGSEA, per germline. The V call is TRBV29-1, the J call TRBJ1-2; TRBD1 matches at 10 bases. The sample comprised peripheral blood. The TCR sequence derives from a man aged 55 to 70 with active COVID-19. The CDR3 sequence is CSVRQGADGYTF. DNA of the CDR3: TGCAGCGTGAGACAGGGGGCGGATGGCTACACCTTC. Based on the CDR3 plus reference TRBV29-1 and TRBJ1-2, the full variable domain is SAVISQKPSRDICQRGTSLTIQCQVDSQVTMMFWYRQQPGQSLTLIATANQGSEATYESGFVIDKFPISRPNLTFSTLTVSNMSPEDSSIYLCSVRQGADGYTFGSGTRLTVV.